The present T cell receptor (beta chain) was sequenced within a study of T cell responses to AZD1222 COVID-19 vaccine. Study in general: Samples with a second dose at about 4 or about 12 weeks were pooled together. General study findings and limits: Increases in Spike-specific TCR breadth and depth were seen after two AZD1222 doses. Targeting of unmutated variant regions was reportedly seen in nearly half of spike-specific TCRs. Repertoire collection took place solely once the T cell response had peaked.

This CDR3 comprises 18 residues. Trimming left V 1 base short and J 4 bases short, with 22 bases between. Germline CDR1 is LGHNA and CDR2 is YNFKEQ. As for this clone: Its antigen is unknown.

Repertoires were generated with immunoSEQ multiplex PCR, while TCRdb's copy carries only in-frame clones and drops some. The sample includes around 120,000 clones, roughly 88% of them seen just once. This chain links TRBV4-2 with TRBJ2-5; D possibly corresponds to TRBD2 (7 bases). The receptor comes from an adult in good health. The sample consisted of peripheral blood, taken on day 0 of AZD1222 vaccination. CDR3 coding DNA: TGTGCCAGCAGCCAAGGCCCGGGGGCGGGGGAGAATTTAGAGACCCAGTACTTC. The encoded protein is CASSQGPGAGENLETQYF.